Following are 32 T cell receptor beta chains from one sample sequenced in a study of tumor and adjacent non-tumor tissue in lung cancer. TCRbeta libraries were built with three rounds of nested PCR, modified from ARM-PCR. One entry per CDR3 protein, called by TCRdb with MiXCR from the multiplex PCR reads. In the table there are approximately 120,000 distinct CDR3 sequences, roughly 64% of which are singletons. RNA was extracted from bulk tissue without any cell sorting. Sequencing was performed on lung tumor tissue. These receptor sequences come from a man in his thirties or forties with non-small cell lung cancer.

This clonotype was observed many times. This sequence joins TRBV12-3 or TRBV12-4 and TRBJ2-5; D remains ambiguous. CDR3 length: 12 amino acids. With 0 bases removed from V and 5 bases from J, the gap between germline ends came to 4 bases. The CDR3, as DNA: TGTGCCAGCAGTTTAGCGGACGAGACCCAGTACTTC. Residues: CASSLADETQYF.

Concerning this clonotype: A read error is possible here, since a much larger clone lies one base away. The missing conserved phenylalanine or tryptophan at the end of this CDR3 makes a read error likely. The CDR3 loop is CASRTGDRGYGYTY. The CDR3 bases are TGTGCCAGCAGAACTGGGGACCGCGGCTATGGCTACACCTAC. This chain connects TRBV6-5 to TRBJ1-2; the D gene is possibly TRBD1 (5 bases). Trimming left V 6 bases short and J 4 bases short, with 15 bases between. The V gene's germline CDR1 is MNHEY and CDR2 SVGAGI. The CDR3 runs 14 residues.

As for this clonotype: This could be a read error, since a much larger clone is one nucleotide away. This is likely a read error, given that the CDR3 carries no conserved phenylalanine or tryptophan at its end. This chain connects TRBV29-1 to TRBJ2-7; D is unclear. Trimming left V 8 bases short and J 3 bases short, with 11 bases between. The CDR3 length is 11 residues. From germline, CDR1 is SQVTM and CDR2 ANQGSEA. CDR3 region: CSTSENYEQYI. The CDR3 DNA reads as TGCAGCACATCAGAAAACTACGAGCAGTACATC.

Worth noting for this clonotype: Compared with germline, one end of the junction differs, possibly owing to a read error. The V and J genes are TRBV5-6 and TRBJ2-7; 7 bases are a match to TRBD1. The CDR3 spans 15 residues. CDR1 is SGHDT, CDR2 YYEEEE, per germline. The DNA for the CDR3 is TGTGTCAGCAGCTCAGGCCTCGGACAGGCCTACGAGCAGTACTTC. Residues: CVSSSGLGQAYEQYF.

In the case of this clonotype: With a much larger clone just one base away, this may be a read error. This chain's CDR3 is CASSQGGYYGYTF. The DNA for the CDR3 is TGCGCCAGCAGCCAAGGAGGGTACTATGGCTACACCTTC. This rearrangement joins TRBV4-1 to TRBJ1-2; the D is unclear. The germline gives CDR1 MGHRA, CDR2 YSYEKL. Between the trimmed V and J ends, which lost 1 base and 3 bases, there was a span of 6 bases. CDR3 length: 13 amino acids.

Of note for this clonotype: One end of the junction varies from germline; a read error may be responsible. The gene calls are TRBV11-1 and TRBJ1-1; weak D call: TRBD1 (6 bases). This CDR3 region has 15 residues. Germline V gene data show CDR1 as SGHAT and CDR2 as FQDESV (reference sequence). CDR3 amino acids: CASSLVQGPDTEAFF. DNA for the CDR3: TGTGCCAGCAGCTTAGTGCAGGGGCCGGACACTGAAGCCTTCTTT.

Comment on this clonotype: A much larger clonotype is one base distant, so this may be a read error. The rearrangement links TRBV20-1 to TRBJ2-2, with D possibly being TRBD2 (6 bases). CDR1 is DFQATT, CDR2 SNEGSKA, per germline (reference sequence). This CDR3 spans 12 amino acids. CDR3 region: CNATGGTGELFF. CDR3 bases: TGCAATGCTACCGGGGGCACCGGGGAGCTGTTTTTT.

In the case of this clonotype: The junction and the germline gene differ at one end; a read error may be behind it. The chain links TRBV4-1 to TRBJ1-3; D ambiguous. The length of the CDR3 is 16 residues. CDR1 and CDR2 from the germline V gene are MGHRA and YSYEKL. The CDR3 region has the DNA TGCGCCTGCAACCAAGCCTCCGGAGGATCTGGAAACACCAAATATTTT. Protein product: CACNQASGGSGNTKYF.

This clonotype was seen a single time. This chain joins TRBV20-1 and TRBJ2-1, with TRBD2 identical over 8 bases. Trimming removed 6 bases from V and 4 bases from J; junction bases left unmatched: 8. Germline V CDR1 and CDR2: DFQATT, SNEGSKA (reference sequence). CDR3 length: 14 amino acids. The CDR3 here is CSAPQTSEYNEQFF. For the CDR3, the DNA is TGCAGTGCCCCCCAGACTAGCGAATACAATGAGCAGTTCTTC.

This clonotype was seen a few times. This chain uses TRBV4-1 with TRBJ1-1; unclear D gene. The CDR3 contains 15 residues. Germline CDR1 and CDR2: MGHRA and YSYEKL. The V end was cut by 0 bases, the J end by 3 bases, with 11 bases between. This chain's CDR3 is CASSQEGRKDTEAFF. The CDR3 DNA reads TGCGCCAGCAGCCAAGAAGGGCGGAAGGACACTGAAGCTTTCTTT.

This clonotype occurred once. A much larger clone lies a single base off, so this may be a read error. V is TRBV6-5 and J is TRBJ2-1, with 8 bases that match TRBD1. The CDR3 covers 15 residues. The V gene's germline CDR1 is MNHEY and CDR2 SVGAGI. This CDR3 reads CANSQGQGSVYEQFF. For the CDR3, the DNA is TGTGCCAACAGTCAAGGACAGGGATCCGTCTATGAGCAGTTCTTC.

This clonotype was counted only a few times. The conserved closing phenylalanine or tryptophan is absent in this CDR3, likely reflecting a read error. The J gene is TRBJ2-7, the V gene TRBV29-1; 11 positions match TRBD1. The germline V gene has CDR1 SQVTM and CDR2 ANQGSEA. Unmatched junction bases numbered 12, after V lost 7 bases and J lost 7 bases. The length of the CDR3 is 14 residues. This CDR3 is CSAFRGQGASEQYS. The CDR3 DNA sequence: TGCAGCGCCTTCCGCGGACAGGGGGCGTCTGAGCAGTACTCC.

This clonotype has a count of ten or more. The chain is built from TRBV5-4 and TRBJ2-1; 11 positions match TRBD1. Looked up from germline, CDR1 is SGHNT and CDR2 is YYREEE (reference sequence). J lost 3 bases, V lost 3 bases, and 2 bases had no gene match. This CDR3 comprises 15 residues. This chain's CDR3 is CASSSDRGLYNEQFF. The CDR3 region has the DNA TGTGCCAGCAGCTCGGACAGGGGGCTCTACAATGAGCAGTTCTTC.

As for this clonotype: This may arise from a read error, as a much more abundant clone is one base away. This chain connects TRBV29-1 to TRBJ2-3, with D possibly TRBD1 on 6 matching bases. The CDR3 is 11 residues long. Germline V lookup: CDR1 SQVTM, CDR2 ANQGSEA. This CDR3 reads CRGAPGDTQYF. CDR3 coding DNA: TGCAGGGGGGCGCCTGGGGATACGCAGTATTTT.

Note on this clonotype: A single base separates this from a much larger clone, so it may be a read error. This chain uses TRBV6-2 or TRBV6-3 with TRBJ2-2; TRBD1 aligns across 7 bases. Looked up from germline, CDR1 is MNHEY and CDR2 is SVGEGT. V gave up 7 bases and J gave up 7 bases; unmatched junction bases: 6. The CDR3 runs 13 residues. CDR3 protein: CASNNRGFGELFF. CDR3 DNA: TGTGCCAGCAATAACAGGGGTTTCGGGGAGCTGTTTTTT.

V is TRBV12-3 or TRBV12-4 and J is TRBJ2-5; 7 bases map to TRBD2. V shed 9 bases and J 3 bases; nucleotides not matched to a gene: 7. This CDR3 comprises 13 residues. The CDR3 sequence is CARRRTSEETQYF. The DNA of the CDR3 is TGTGCCAGGAGGCGGACTAGTGAAGAGACCCAGTACTTC.

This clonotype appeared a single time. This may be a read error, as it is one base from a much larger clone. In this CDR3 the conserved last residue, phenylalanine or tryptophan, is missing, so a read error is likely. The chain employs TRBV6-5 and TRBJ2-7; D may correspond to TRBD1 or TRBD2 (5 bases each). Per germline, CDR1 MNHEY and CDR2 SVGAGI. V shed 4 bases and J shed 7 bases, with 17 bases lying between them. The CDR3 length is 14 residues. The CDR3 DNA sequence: TGTGCCAGCAGTTGCAACCGGGACCTCCGAGAGCAGTACTTA. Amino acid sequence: CASSCNRDLREQYL.

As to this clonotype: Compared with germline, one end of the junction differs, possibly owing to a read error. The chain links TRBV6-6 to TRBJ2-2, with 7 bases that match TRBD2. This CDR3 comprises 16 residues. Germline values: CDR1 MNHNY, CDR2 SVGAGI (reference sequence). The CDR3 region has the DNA TGTGTCAGCACTTACGACCTAGCGGAAAACACCGGGGAGCTGTTTTTT. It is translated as CVSTYDLAENTGELFF.

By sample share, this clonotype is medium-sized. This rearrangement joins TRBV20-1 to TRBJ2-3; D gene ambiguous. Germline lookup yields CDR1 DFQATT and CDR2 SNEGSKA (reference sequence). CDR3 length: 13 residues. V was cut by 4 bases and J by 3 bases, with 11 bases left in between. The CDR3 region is CSAKPPATDTQYF. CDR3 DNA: TGCAGTGCTAAACCGCCAGCTACAGATACGCAGTATTTT.

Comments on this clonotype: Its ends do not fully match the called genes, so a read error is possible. The CDR3: CASSLGFGTACNEQLF. DNA of the CDR3: TGTGCCAGCAGCTTGGGATTCGGGACAGCATGCAATGAGCAGTTATTC. The V call is TRBV5-4, the J call TRBJ2-1; TRBD1 agrees at 7 bases. From germline, CDR1 is SGHNT and CDR2 YYREEE (reference sequence). The CDR3 runs 16 residues.

CDR3 nucleotide sequence: TGCGCCAGTAACCGGGGGGGCTACTACAATGAGCAGTTCTTC. Translating gives CASNRGGYYNEQFF. The V and J genes are TRBV5-1 and TRBJ2-1, with 8 bases fitting TRBD2. Germline trimming cut 8 bases from V and 3 bases from J; bases unmatched to any gene: 7. Germline V gene data show CDR1 as SGHRS and CDR2 as YFSETQ. The CDR3 is made up of 14 amino acids.

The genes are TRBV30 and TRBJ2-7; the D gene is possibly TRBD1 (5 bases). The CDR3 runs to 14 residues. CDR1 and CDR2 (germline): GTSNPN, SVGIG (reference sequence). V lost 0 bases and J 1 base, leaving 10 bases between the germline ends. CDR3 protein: CAWSVPPGSYEQYF. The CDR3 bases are TGTGCCTGGAGTGTACCCCCAGGGTCCTACGAGCAGTACTTC.

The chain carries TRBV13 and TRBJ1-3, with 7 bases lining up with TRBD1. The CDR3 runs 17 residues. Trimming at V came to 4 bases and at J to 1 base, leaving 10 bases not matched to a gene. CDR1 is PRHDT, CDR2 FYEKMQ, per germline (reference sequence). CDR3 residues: CASSSTRQGGSGNTIYF. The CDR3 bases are TGTGCCAGCAGCTCTACCCGACAGGGTGGGTCTGGAAACACCATATATTTT.

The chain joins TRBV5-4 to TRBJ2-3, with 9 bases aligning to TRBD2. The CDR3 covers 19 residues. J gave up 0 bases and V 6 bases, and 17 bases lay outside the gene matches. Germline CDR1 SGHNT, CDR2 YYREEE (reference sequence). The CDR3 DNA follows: TGTGCCAGCAACTCCAAAGCGGTACTAGCGGGTGGAAGCACAGATACGCAGTATTTT. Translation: CASNSKAVLAGGSTDTQYF.

CDR3: CSAIDGRNTEAFF. The CDR3 nucleotides are TGCAGTGCTATTGACGGGAGGAACACTGAAGCTTTCTTT. The chain recombines TRBV20-1 with TRBJ1-1; no definite D call. With 4 bases removed from V and 1 base from J, the gap between germline ends came to 10 bases. CDR1 and CDR2 (germline): DFQATT, SNEGSKA (reference sequence). This CDR3 is built from 13 residues.

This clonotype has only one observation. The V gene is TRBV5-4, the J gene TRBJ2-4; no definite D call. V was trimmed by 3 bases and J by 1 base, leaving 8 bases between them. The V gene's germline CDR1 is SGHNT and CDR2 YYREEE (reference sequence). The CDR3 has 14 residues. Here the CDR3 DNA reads TGTGCCAGCAGCTCCTCCTGGGCCAAAAACATTCAGTACTTC. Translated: CASSSSWAKNIQYF.

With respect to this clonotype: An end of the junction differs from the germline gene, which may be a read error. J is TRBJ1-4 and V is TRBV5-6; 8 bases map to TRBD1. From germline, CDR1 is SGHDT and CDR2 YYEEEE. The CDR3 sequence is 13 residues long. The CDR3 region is CASNSGGNEKLIF. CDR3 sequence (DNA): TGTGCCAGCAACTCAGGGGGCAATGAAAAACTGATTTTT.

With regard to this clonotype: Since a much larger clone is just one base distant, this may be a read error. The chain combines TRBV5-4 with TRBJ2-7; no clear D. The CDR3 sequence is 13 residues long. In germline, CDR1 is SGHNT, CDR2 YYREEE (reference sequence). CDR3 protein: CANSSASSYEQYF. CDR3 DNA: TGTGCCAACAGCTCCGCCAGCTCCTACGAGCAGTACTTC.

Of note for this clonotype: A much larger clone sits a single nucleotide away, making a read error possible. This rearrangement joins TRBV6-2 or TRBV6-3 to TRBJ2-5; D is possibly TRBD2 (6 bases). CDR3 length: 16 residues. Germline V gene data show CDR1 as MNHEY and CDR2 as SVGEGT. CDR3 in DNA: TGTGCCAGCAGTTCACTGCCGGGACTTGTCCAAGATACCCAGTACTTC. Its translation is CASSSLPGLVQDTQYF.

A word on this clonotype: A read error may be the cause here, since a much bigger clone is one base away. The DNA of the CDR3 is TGTGCCAACAACCATCTCCGGGACAGGATCCCAAACATTCAGTACTTC. It codes for CANNHLRDRIPNIQYF. The rearrangement uses TRBV6-2 or TRBV6-3 and TRBJ2-4; 8 bases agree with TRBD1. The V segment lost 10 bases and the J segment 6 bases; nucleotides outside the gene matches: 17. CDR3 length equals 16 residues. From germline, CDR1 is MNHEY and CDR2 SVGEGT.

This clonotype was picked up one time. The CDR3 nucleotides read TGCGCCAGCAGCGAGAACCCGGCTGCAGAGGATGGCTACACCTTC. This gives the protein CASSENPAAEDGYTF. The rearrangement joins TRBV5-1 to TRBJ1-2; D gene uncertain. The CDR3 runs 15 residues. CDR1 and CDR2 from the germline V gene are SGHRS and YFSETQ. The germline V and J ends were trimmed by 4 bases and 6 bases, with 19 bases remaining between them.

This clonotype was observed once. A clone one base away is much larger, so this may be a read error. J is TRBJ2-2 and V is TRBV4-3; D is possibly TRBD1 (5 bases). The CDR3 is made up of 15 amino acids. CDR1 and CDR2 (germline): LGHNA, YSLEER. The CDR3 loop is CANSPRQSRTGELFF. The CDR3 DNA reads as TGCGCCAACAGCCCAAGACAGTCTCGCACCGGGGAGCTGTTTTTT.